The 23 T cell receptor beta chains listed next were all sequenced from one sample in a study of blood T cell repertoires in COVID-19. The assay was immunoSEQ multiplex PCR, and TCRdb's table has in-frame clones only and misses some. The sample holds roughly 14,000 clones, 84% seen once. Source material: peripheral blood. The receptors stem from a woman in her fifties or sixties with active or convalescent COVID-19.

The J gene is TRBJ2-5, the V gene TRBV4-1, with a possible D match to TRBD2 (7 bases). The CDR3 totals 17 residues. Germline V gene lookup returns CDR1 MGHRA and CDR2 YSYEKL. Trimming took off 4 bases at V and 5 bases at J, with 23 bases between the two ends. CDR3 sequence reads: CASSRNFLEGGLETQYF. DNA of the CDR3: TGCGCCAGCAGCCGCAACTTCCTGGAGGGGGGGCTGGAGACCCAGTACTTC.

The rearrangement links TRBV11-2 to TRBJ1-2, with 9 positions matching TRBD1. There are 15 residues in the CDR3. Unmatched junction bases numbered 7, after V lost 4 bases and J lost 4 bases. Germline V gives CDR1 SGHAT, CDR2 FQNNGV. The CDR3 DNA sequence: TGTGCCAGCAGCTCCTCGGACAGGGGAATCTATGGCTACACCTTC. It encodes CASSSSDRGIYGYTF.

This clone has just one count. The chain couples TRBV27 to TRBJ1-5; D might be TRBD1 (6 bases). From germline, CDR1 is MNHEY and CDR2 SMNVEV (reference sequence). V was trimmed by 3 bases and J by 0 bases, leaving 15 bases between them. The CDR3 extends over 17 amino acids. CDR3 in DNA: TGTGCCAGCAGTTTGGGGGCCGTGACGGATAGCAATCAGCCCCAGCATTTT. This codes for CASSLGAVTDSNQPQHF.

The chain couples TRBV19 to TRBJ1-5; the match to TRBD1 covers 9 bases. V trimming: 7 bases; J trimming: 2 bases; junction bases outside the gene matches: 6. The CDR3 is 15 residues long. CDR1 is LNHDA, CDR2 SQIVND, per germline (reference sequence). Here the CDR3 DNA reads TGTGCCAGTATAGGACAGGGGCGACGCAATCAGCCCCAGCATTTT. Protein sequence: CASIGQGRRNQPQHF.

The chain links TRBV7-9 to TRBJ1-6; perhaps TRBD1 as D (6 bases). V was shortened by 5 bases and J by 3 bases, with 14 bases between the two germline ends. Germline CDR1 is SEHNR and CDR2 is FQNEAQ (reference sequence). The length of the CDR3 is 16 residues. As DNA, the CDR3 is TGTGCCAGCAGCCCTGGGGGAGGGGGCTATAATTCACCCCTCCACTTT. Residues: CASSPGGGGYNSPLHF.

Judged by abundance, this clone is large. In DNA form, the CDR3 reads TGCGCCAGCAGCTTGGAGGCTAGCGGGAGTTTCGGAGAGACCCAGTACTTC. Translation: CASSLEASGSFGETQYF. This sequence joins TRBV5-1 and TRBJ2-5; 10 bases align to TRBD2. V lost 0 bases and J lost 4; bases outside the gene matches: 9. Germline lookup yields CDR1 SGHRS and CDR2 YFSETQ. The CDR3 totals 17 residues.

This clone was picked up many times. In nucleotides, the CDR3 is TGTGCCAGCAGTGTCCTCCAACAGGGAGATACGCAGTATTTT. Encoded protein: CASSVLQQGDTQYF. The V gene is TRBV27, the J gene TRBJ2-3; tentatively, D is TRBD1 (6 bases). The germline V gene encodes CDR1 MNHEY and CDR2 SMNVEV (reference sequence). V was pared by 5 bases and J by 5 bases, with 14 bases between. The CDR3 covers 14 residues.

The rearrangement uses TRBV6-5 and TRBJ2-7, with D maybe TRBD2 (5 bases). Germline assignment: CDR1 MNHEY and CDR2 SVGAGI. The germline V and J ends were trimmed by 2 bases and 1 base, with 12 bases remaining between them. This CDR3 contains 15 residues. CDR3 sequence reads: CASSYRGFGSYEQYF. The CDR3 DNA sequence: TGTGCCAGCAGTTACCGGGGTTTTGGATCCTACGAGCAGTACTTC.

J is TRBJ2-5 and V is TRBV2, with 7 nucleotides matching TRBD1. Germline V CDR1 and CDR2: SNHLY, FYNNEI. J was trimmed by 5 bases and V by 8 bases; bases with no gene match: 8. The CDR3 sequence is 13 residues long. CDR3: CASDRDLGETQYF. The CDR3 DNA reads as TGTGCCAGCGACAGGGACCTTGGTGAGACCCAGTACTTC.

The chain recombines TRBV5-1 with TRBJ1-2, with D possibly being TRBD1 (5 bases). The CDR3 totals 11 residues. The germline V gene has CDR1 SGHRS and CDR2 YFSETQ. V shed 3 bases and J shed 6 bases, with 6 bases lying between them. The CDR3 sequence: CASSWGDGYTF. Written as DNA, the CDR3 is TGCGCCAGCAGCTGGGGCGATGGCTACACCTTC.

The chain recombines TRBV4-2 with TRBJ1-3, with no clear D. The length of the CDR3 is 17 residues. V lost 0 bases and J lost 0, with 12 bases in between. CDR1 LGHNA and CDR2 YNFKEQ come from the germline V gene. CDR3 sequence reads: CASSQDFQTYSGNTIYF. The DNA of the CDR3 is TGTGCCAGCAGCCAAGATTTCCAGACTTACTCTGGAAACACCATATATTTT.

The J gene is TRBJ2-3, the V gene TRBV4-1; 9 bases are shared with TRBD2. Germline CDR1 and CDR2: MGHRA and YSYEKL. V was pared by 0 bases and J by 3 bases, with 4 bases of the junction left unmatched. The CDR3 is made up of 16 amino acids. The CDR3 bases are TGCGCCAGCAGCCAAGAAGTAGCGGGGGTTACAGATACGCAGTATTTT. This encodes CASSQEVAGVTDTQYF.

The J gene is TRBJ1-5, the V gene TRBV7-2; no clear D gene. V dropped 1 base and J dropped 4 bases, with 8 bases sitting between them. Per the germline V gene, CDR1 is SGHTA and CDR2 is FQGNSA. The CDR3 runs 14 residues. The DNA of the CDR3 is TGTGCCAGCAGCTTAGTTGGCGGGAATCAGCCCCAGCATTTT. This sequence encodes CASSLVGGNQPQHF.

This chain uses TRBV18 with TRBJ2-5; 7 positions agree with TRBD2. This CDR3 region has 15 residues. V trimming: 5 bases; J trimming: 3 bases; junction bases outside the gene matches: 9. CDR1 is KGHSH, CDR2 LQKENI, per germline. CDR3 amino acids: CASSSQRGGEETQYF. The CDR3 nucleotides read TGTGCCAGCTCATCACAGCGGGGAGGGGAAGAGACCCAGTACTTC.

The chain uses TRBV3-1 (or the pseudogene TRBV3-2) and TRBJ2-5; perhaps TRBD2 as D (5 bases). V gave up 2 bases and J gave up 2 bases, with 12 bases separating them. The germline CDR1 and CDR2 sequences are LGHDT and YNNKEL (reference sequence). This CDR3 has 15 amino acids. The CDR3 sequence is CASSQKGLVQETQYF. The DNA for the CDR3 is TGTGCCAGCAGCCAAAAAGGACTCGTACAAGAGACCCAGTACTTC.

The CDR3 region has the DNA TGTGCCAGCAGCAGCAGGGGGGATGAAAAACTGTTTTTT. It encodes CASSSRGDEKLFF. The rearrangement joins TRBV6-5 to TRBJ1-4; 7 bases fit TRBD1. J gave up 6 bases and V 6 bases, and 4 bases lay outside the gene matches. CDR3 length: 13 amino acids. Germline V gives CDR1 MNHEY, CDR2 SVGAGI.

The rearrangement joins TRBV7-9 to TRBJ1-2, with 8 bases fitting TRBD1. The CDR3 is 15 residues long. The V and J ends lost 4 bases and 3 bases, in that order; junction bases with no gene match: 7. The germline CDR1 and CDR2 sequences are SEHNR and FQNEAQ (reference sequence). The CDR3, as DNA: TGTGCCAGCAGCTCAAGGACAGGGAAGGACTATGGCTACACCTTC. It encodes CASSSRTGKDYGYTF.

By sample fraction, this clone is large. V and J are TRBV30 and TRBJ2-1; 8 nucleotides align to TRBD1. V lost 1 base, J lost 8 bases, and 7 bases stayed unmatched. The CDR3 totals 14 residues. The germline CDR1 and CDR2 sequences are GTSNPN and SVGIG (reference sequence). The CDR3 loop is CAWSGTGLQDEQFF. CDR3 bases: TGTGCCTGGAGTGGGACAGGGCTTCAGGATGAGCAGTTCTTC.

The rearrangement links TRBV5-1 to TRBJ2-5; no reliable D call. Germline values: CDR1 SGHRS, CDR2 YFSETQ. The CDR3 spans 16 residues. With 0 bases removed from V and 5 bases from J, the gap between germline ends came to 17 bases. CDR3 in amino acids: CASSLDFVWRFETQYF. The CDR3 bases are TGCGCCAGCAGCTTGGACTTTGTATGGCGGTTCGAGACCCAGTACTTC.

The chain couples TRBV27 to TRBJ1-3; possible D gene TRBD1, 6 bases. The CDR3 runs 18 residues. CDR1 MNHEY and CDR2 SMNVEV come from the germline V gene (reference sequence). Trimming left V 0 bases short and J 1 base short, with 16 bases between. The CDR3, as DNA: TGTGCCAGCAGTTTATCGAAGCACAGGGTAGGATCTGGAAACACCATATATTTT. The encoded protein is CASSLSKHRVGSGNTIYF.

The CDR3 sequence: CASSLNRGRSYEQYF. The CDR3 DNA reads as TGTGCCAGCAGTTTAAACAGGGGTCGATCCTACGAGCAGTACTTC. The genes are TRBV28 and TRBJ2-7, with TRBD1 matching over 7 bases. Looked up from germline, CDR1 is MDHEN and CDR2 is SYDVKM. Unmatched junction bases numbered 5, after V lost 2 bases and J lost 1 base. The CDR3 loop spans 15 amino acids.

V gene TRBV4-1 combines with J gene TRBJ2-7, with 7 nucleotides matching TRBD1. This CDR3 has 17 residues. Germline CDR1 MGHRA, CDR2 YSYEKL. V was clipped by 1 base and J by 1 base; unmatched bases: 10. The CDR3 here is CASSQGQGRVRSYEQYF. The CDR3 coding sequence is TGCGCCAGCAGCCAAGGACAGGGTCGGGTACGGTCCTACGAGCAGTACTTC.

The chain recombines TRBV3-1 (or the pseudogene TRBV3-2) with TRBJ1-5; 9 nucleotides line up with TRBD1. V trimming: 3 bases; J trimming: 6 bases; junction bases outside the gene matches: 9. The CDR3 sequence is 16 residues long. Per the germline V gene, CDR1 is LGHDT and CDR2 is YNNKEL (reference sequence). The CDR3 DNA reads TGTGCCAGCAGCCAGGGGACAGGGCGGCTTTTTCAGCCCCAGCATTTT. Translating it yields CASSQGTGRLFQPQHF.